The 32 T cell receptor beta chains below come from one sample, sequenced in a study of cytomegalovirus exposure and HLA in healthy donors (dated by TCRdb to between 2016 and 2019). To prepare the library, the immunoSEQ multiplex PCR assay was applied. For the multiplex PCR, a mixture combining 60 forward primers for TCR Vbeta segments and 13 reverse primers for TCR Jbeta segments was used. Imported from immuneACCESS, the table was reduced by TCRdb to in-frame sequences with V and J called. These copies leave out some clones; in studies compared against another copy, an unresolved V gene accounts for under half, and the cause of the remainder is not known. Counted in this sample were over 150,000 clones; approximately 83% of them appeared once. Of the sample, 1.2% is held by the ten largest clones. Sequencing input: PBMCs. The receptors stem from a boy aged 2 to 10 in good health and CMV-seronegative.

This rearrangement joins TRBV10-2 to TRBJ1-5; D is perhaps TRBD1 (6 bases). This CDR3 comprises 15 residues. Trimming cost V 6 bases and J 4 bases, with 16 bases left between them. The V gene's germline CDR1 is WSHSY and CDR2 SAAADI. CDR3 protein: CASSKGTGPNQPQHF. The CDR3 nucleotides are TGCGCCAGCAGCAAGGGTACAGGGCCTAATCAGCCCCAGCATTTT.

V and J are TRBV15 and TRBJ2-1; 8 bases agree with TRBD2. This CDR3 spans 17 amino acids. V lost 0 bases, J lost 4 bases, and 8 bases stayed unmatched. Germline V gives CDR1 LNHNV, CDR2 YYDKDF (reference sequence). DNA for the CDR3: TGTGCCACCAGCAGAGATATTAAACTAGCGGATTACAATGAGCAGTTCTTC. Amino acid sequence: CATSRDIKLADYNEQFF.

This chain connects TRBV27 to TRBJ2-3; tentative D call: TRBD2 (7 bases). V was shortened by 6 bases and J by 2 bases, with 18 bases between the two germline ends. There are 16 residues in the CDR3. Germline-derived CDR1 and CDR2 are MNHEY and SMNVEV (reference sequence). CDR3 sequence (DNA): TGTGCCAGCAGAGGGGGAGCTAGCGGATACACAGATACGCAGTATTTT. This gives the protein CASRGGASGYTDTQYF.

J is TRBJ1-1 and V is TRBV30; maybe TRBD1 (6 bases). This CDR3 region has 13 residues. Per the germline V gene, CDR1 is GTSNPN and CDR2 is SVGIG (reference sequence). Trimming left V 4 bases short and J 5 bases short, with 14 bases between. For the CDR3, the DNA is TGTGCCTGGACCACAGGGTCGGGGACTGAAGCTTTCTTT. Amino acids: CAWTTGSGTEAFF.

This clone came up once. This sequence joins TRBV20-1 and TRBJ2-1; D is uncertain. The CDR3 has 11 residues. Germline CDR1 reads DFQATT; CDR2 reads SNEGSKA (reference sequence). Between the trimmed V and J ends, which lost 5 bases and 4 bases, there was a span of 6 bases. This chain's CDR3 is CSAPEYNEQFF. CDR3 in DNA: TGCAGTGCTCCGGAGTACAATGAGCAGTTCTTC.

The V and J genes are TRBV21-1 and TRBJ1-1; TRBD1, the table's D call, lacks a check against the DNA. TRBV21-1 is an annotated pseudogene. This CDR3 is built from 11 residues. CDR3 sequence reads: CATPGDYKAFF. CDR3 in DNA: TGTGCCACCCCAGGGGATTATAAAGCTTTCTTT.

This clone was detected only a few times. The chain employs TRBV5-4 and TRBJ2-2, with TRBD2 matching 13 bases. CDR1 and CDR2 from the germline V gene are SGHNT and YYREEE (reference sequence). This CDR3 has 17 residues. J gave up 5 bases and V 4 bases, and 8 bases lay outside the gene matches. CDR3 nucleotide sequence: TGTGCCAGCAGCGCCGGACTAGCGGGAGATCGGACCGGGGAGCTGTTTTTT. It codes for CASSAGLAGDRTGELFF.

The J gene is TRBJ2-3, the V gene TRBV7-9; a weak D match, TRBD1 (6 bases). Between the trimmed V and J ends, which lost 3 bases and 0 bases, there was a span of 10 bases. The CDR3 has 15 amino acids. Germline CDR1 reads SEHNR; CDR2 reads FQNEAQ (reference sequence). The CDR3, as DNA: TGTGCCAGCAGCTTCAGACAGGCGAGCACAGATACGCAGTATTTT. Amino acids: CASSFRQASTDTQYF.

The chain links TRBV7-9 to TRBJ2-3; TRBD1 aligns across 8 bases. This CDR3 has 16 residues. CDR1 and CDR2 from the germline V gene are SEHNR and FQNEAQ (reference sequence). V shed 1 base, J shed 2 bases, and the junction held 5 bases outside the gene matches. The CDR3 DNA follows: TGTGCCAGCAGCTTAGTGGGACAGGCCCTCACAGATACGCAGTATTTT. It codes for CASSLVGQALTDTQYF.

J is TRBJ2-1 and V is TRBV18; TRBD2 agrees at 9 bases. The CDR3 covers 16 residues. Germline loops: CDR1 KGHSH, CDR2 LQKENI. V trimming: 3 bases; J trimming: 7 bases; junction bases outside the gene matches: 10. The CDR3 here is CASSPPLRGGRNEQFF. In nucleotides, the CDR3 is TGTGCCAGCTCACCGCCCTTGCGGGGGGGCCGAAATGAGCAGTTCTTC.

The V gene is TRBV7-2, the J gene TRBJ1-1, with D unclear. Germline assignment: CDR1 SGHTA and CDR2 FQGNSA. V was trimmed by 5 bases and J by 0 bases, leaving 7 bases between them. This CDR3 has 13 residues. CDR3 loop: CASSPQMNTEAFF. The CDR3 DNA is TGTGCCAGCAGCCCCCAAATGAACACTGAAGCTTTCTTT.

The chain uses TRBV5-6 and TRBJ2-5, with a possible D match to TRBD2 (5 bases). Trimming left V 4 bases short and J 4 bases short, with 11 bases between. The CDR3 spans 13 residues. Germline CDR1 reads SGHDT; CDR2 reads YYEEEE. CDR3 nucleotide sequence: TGTGCCAGCAGCCCGGGTGGAGGAGAGACCCAGTACTTC. It encodes CASSPGGGETQYF.

The V and J genes are TRBV27 and TRBJ1-5; possible D gene TRBD1, 5 bases. This CDR3 comprises 15 residues. Germline CDR1 is MNHEY and CDR2 is SMNVEV (reference sequence). V was shortened by 1 base and J by 3 bases, with 10 bases between the two germline ends. As DNA, the CDR3 is TGTGCCAGCAGTTTATATTCCAGGGCCAATCAGCCCCAGCATTTT. Translating it yields CASSLYSRANQPQHF.

The V gene is TRBV5-1, the J gene TRBJ1-1; no clear D gene. CDR3 length: 13 amino acids. Per germline, CDR1 SGHRS and CDR2 YFSETQ. Trimming removed 0 bases from V and 8 bases from J, with 11 bases in between. The CDR3 DNA reads TGCGCCAGCAGCTTGGCGGGAATTACCGAAGCTTTCTTT. Its translation is CASSLAGITEAFF. Based on the CDR3 plus reference TRBV5-1 and TRBJ1-1, the full variable domain is KAGVTQTPRYLIKTRGQQVTLSCSPISGHRSVSWYQQTPGQGLQFLFEYFSETQRNKGNFPGRFSGRQFSNSRSEMNVSTLELGDSALYLCASSLAGITEAFFGQGTRLTVV.

The genes are TRBV6-5 and TRBJ2-2; 8 nucleotides agree with TRBD2. CDR3 length: 12 amino acids. The germline CDR1 and CDR2 sequences are MNHEY and SVGAGI. CDR3 residues: CASGAGAGELFF. The CDR3 DNA reads TGTGCTAGCGGGGCTGGGGCGGGGGAGCTGTTTTTT.

The rearrangement uses TRBV6-6 and TRBJ2-5, with D possibly being TRBD2 (5 bases). The V gene lost 2 bases and the J gene lost 3 bases, with 16 bases spanning the gap. CDR3 length: 16 amino acids. Germline CDR1 reads MNHNY; CDR2 reads SVGAGI (reference sequence). CDR3 residues: CASSYPGRGREETQYF. In DNA, the CDR3 is TGTGCCAGCAGTTACCCCGGACGAGGGAGAGAAGAGACCCAGTACTTC.

The gene calls are TRBV9 and TRBJ1-2, with a tentative D call TRBD1 (5 bases). Germline CDR1 is SGDLS and CDR2 is YYNGEE. The CDR3 contains 16 residues. The V and J ends lost 4 bases and 4 bases respectively, with 20 bases between them. CDR3 residues: CASSPSAARGTYGYTF. DNA for the CDR3: TGTGCCAGCAGCCCGTCAGCGGCTCGGGGGACCTATGGCTACACCTTC. The entire variable domain, with the rest obtained from reference TRBV9 and TRBJ1-2, is as follows: DSGVTQTPKHLITATGQRVTLRCSPRSGDLSVYWYQQSLDQGLQFLIQYYNGEERAKGNILERFSAQQFPDLHSELNLSSLELGDSALYFCASSPSAARGTYGYTFGSGTRLTVV.

The J gene is TRBJ1-6, the V gene TRBV30; D gene unclear. Germline V gene sequence: CDR1 GTSNPN, CDR2 SVGIG (reference sequence). The CDR3 runs 13 residues. The V and J ends lost 0 bases and 7 bases respectively, with 7 bases between them. The CDR3: CAWSVQTNSPLHF. The CDR3 DNA follows: TGTGCCTGGAGTGTACAGACGAATTCACCCCTCCACTTT. Combining the CDR3 with reference TRBV30 and TRBJ1-6 gives the whole variable domain SQTIHQWPATLVQPVGSPLSLECTVEGTSNPNLYWYRQAAGRGLQLLFYSVGIGQISSEVPQNLSASRPQDRQFILSSKKLLLSDSGFYLCAWSVQTNSPLHFGNGTRLTVT.

The chain recombines TRBV4-1 with TRBJ2-1; 11 bases fit TRBD2. The CDR3 has 20 amino acids. Germline CDR1 and CDR2: MGHRA and YSYEKL. Trimming took 0 bases from V and 4 from J; bases not matched to a gene: 14. The CDR3 DNA is TGCGCCAGCAGCCAAGATCTCGGACGGACGGGACTAGCGGAATACAATGAGCAGTTCTTC. Translation gives CASSQDLGRTGLAEYNEQFF.

V gene TRBV6-5 combines with J gene TRBJ2-5; no reliable D call. The CDR3 loop spans 15 amino acids. Trimming shortened V by 0 bases and J by 0 bases, and 8 bases separated the two germline ends. CDR1 and CDR2 (germline): MNHEY, SVGAGI. The CDR3 reads CASSYSMGNQETQYF. For the CDR3, the DNA is TGTGCCAGCAGTTACTCGATGGGCAACCAAGAGACCCAGTACTTC.

Only one count was recorded for this clone. The CDR3 reads CASSLVASGSNTGELFF. The CDR3 nucleotides read TGTGCCAGCAGCTTGGTTGCTAGCGGTTCGAACACCGGGGAGCTGTTTTTT. This sequence joins TRBV5-4 and TRBJ2-2, with 7 positions matching TRBD2. Germline CDR1 reads SGHNT; CDR2 reads YYREEE (reference sequence). The length of the CDR3 is 17 residues. V lost 0 bases and J lost 0; bases outside the gene matches: 5.

The chain recombines TRBV30 with TRBJ2-3; 8 bases agree with TRBD2. J was trimmed by 5 bases and V by 2 bases; bases with no gene match: 6. Germline lookup yields CDR1 GTSNPN and CDR2 SVGIG (reference sequence). The CDR3 has 14 residues. The CDR3: CAWSPAGVVDTQYF. The CDR3 bases are TGTGCCTGGAGTCCAGCGGGAGTAGTAGATACGCAGTATTTT.

The chain uses TRBV29-1 and TRBJ1-1; weak D call: TRBD1 (6 bases). V was shortened by 5 bases and J by 1 base, with 8 bases between the two germline ends. Germline lookup yields CDR1 SQVTM and CDR2 ANQGSEA. CDR3 length: 12 amino acids. CDR3 sequence: CSVSTGNTEAFF. In DNA form, the CDR3 reads TGCAGCGTTTCGACAGGGAACACTGAAGCTTTCTTT.

The J gene is TRBJ2-5, the V gene TRBV28, with 8 nucleotides matching TRBD2. The germline V gene has CDR1 MDHEN and CDR2 SYDVKM. V was clipped by 5 bases and J by 5 bases; unmatched bases: 7. CDR3 size: 14 residues. The CDR3 DNA reads as TGTGCCAGCAGTAAGGGAGGCGGGAGGGAGACCCAGTACTTC. As protein: CASSKGGGRETQYF.

This clone came up once. The chain uses TRBV7-2 and TRBJ2-2, with 7 nucleotides matching TRBD2. This CDR3 has 18 residues. The germline V gene encodes CDR1 SGHTA and CDR2 FQGNSA. The ends lost 3 bases at V and 6 bases at J; junction bases unmatched: 16. The CDR3 DNA reads as TGTGCCAGCAGCTTTCGACCTTTGGCGGGGGTGTTGTCCGGGGAGCTGTTTTTT. It specifies CASSFRPLAGVLSGELFF.

The gene calls are TRBV29-1 and TRBJ1-2; 9 bases line up with TRBD1. After removal of 4 bases from V and 3 bases from J, the junction contained 0 bases not matched to a gene. The germline CDR1 and CDR2 sequences are SQVTM and ANQGSEA. This CDR3 has 12 amino acids. In nucleotides, the CDR3 is TGCAGCGTTGGGACAGGGGACTATGGCTACACCTTC. This encodes CSVGTGDYGYTF.

The chain carries TRBV7-2 and TRBJ1-1; 10 bases are a match to TRBD1. V was pared by 5 bases and J by 5 bases, with 8 bases of the junction left unmatched. From germline, CDR1 is SGHTA and CDR2 FQGNSA. This CDR3 is 15 amino acids long. The CDR3 loop is CASSPRQGARTEAFF. CDR3 bases: TGTGCCAGCAGCCCGAGACAGGGGGCGCGTACTGAAGCTTTCTTT.

The rearrangement links TRBV5-1 to TRBJ1-6; the match to TRBD1 covers 7 bases. Germline assignment: CDR1 SGHRS and CDR2 YFSETQ. This CDR3 comprises 16 residues. J lost 9 bases, V lost 0 bases, and 9 bases had no gene match. The CDR3 spells CASSLGTTGVGSPLHF. CDR3 bases: TGCGCCAGCAGCTTGGGCACTACAGGGGTGGGTTCACCCCTCCACTTT.

The chain carries TRBV18 and TRBJ2-5, with 14 nucleotides matching TRBD2. Germline-derived CDR1 and CDR2 are KGHSH and LQKENI. The CDR3 is 17 residues long. V dropped 2 bases and J dropped 3; count of bases not matched to a gene: 5. Here the CDR3 reads CASSPEGLAGGKETQYF. The CDR3 region has the DNA TGTGCCAGCTCACCAGAAGGACTAGCGGGGGGTAAAGAGACCCAGTACTTC. Drawing the rest from reference TRBV18 and TRBJ2-5, the complete variable domain is NAGVMQNPRHLVRRRGQEARLRCSPMKGHSHVYWYRQLPEEGLKFMVYLQKENIIDESGMPKERFSAEFPKEGPSILRIQQVVRGDSAAYFCASSPEGLAGGKETQYFGPGTRLLVL.

The CDR3 bases are TGTGCCAGCAGCTTCAACTCGGTCACAGATACGCAGTATTTT. It codes for CASSFNSVTDTQYF. V gene TRBV7-2 combines with J gene TRBJ2-3; D gene unclear. The CDR3 extends over 14 amino acids. Trimming took 3 bases from V and 2 from J, leaving 9 bases between them. The germline V gene has CDR1 SGHTA and CDR2 FQGNSA.

This chain joins TRBV27 and TRBJ1-3; the D gene is possibly TRBD1 (5 bases). V was cut by 4 bases and J by 2 bases, with 6 bases left in between. The length of the CDR3 is 13 residues. The germline V gene encodes CDR1 MNHEY and CDR2 SMNVEV (reference sequence). CDR3 DNA sequence: TGTGCCAGCAGTTGGGGGGCTGGAAACACCATATATTTT. This gives the protein CASSWGAGNTIYF.

With respect to this clone: Relative to the germline gene, one junction end is altered; a read error may explain this. V is TRBV6-4 and J is TRBJ2-2, with D maybe TRBD1 (6 bases). The CDR3 has 14 amino acids. Per germline, CDR1 MRHNA and CDR2 SNTAGT. The CDR3: CASSRKGDTGELFF. The DNA of the CDR3 is TGTGCCAGCAGTCGTAAAGGGGACACCGGAGAGCTGTTTTTT.